Presented here are 10 T cell receptor beta chains from one specimen sequenced in a study of blood T cell repertoires in COVID-19. Data came from immunoSEQ multiplex PCR; TCRdb stores just in-frame clones and leaves some out. The repertoire holds some 150,000 clones, with about 88% as singletons. The specimen was peripheral blood. The source of these receptors is a woman in her seventies with acute or convalescent COVID-19.

The V call is TRBV3-1 (or the pseudogene TRBV3-2), the J call TRBJ2-2, with TRBD1 as a possible D gene (6 bases). CDR1 LGHDT and CDR2 YNNKEL come from the germline V gene (reference sequence). V lost 2 bases, J lost 13 bases, and 20 bases lay in between. The CDR3 sequence is 15 residues long. As DNA, the CDR3 is TGTGCCAGCAGCCAATCAGGACAGATGATCAAGTGGCTGTTTTTT. Translation gives CASSQSGQMIKWLFF.

The CDR3 DNA follows: TGTGCCAGCAGGAGGACAGGAACGAGGGAGCAGTACGTC. Translated: CASRRTGTREQYV. The chain employs TRBV28 and TRBJ2-7, with 7 bases lining up with TRBD1. V gave up 6 bases and J gave up 7 bases; unmatched junction bases: 9. Germline V gives CDR1 MDHEN, CDR2 SYDVKM. The CDR3 consists of 13 residues.

The J gene is TRBJ2-1, the V gene TRBV11-2, with a tentative D call TRBD2 (6 bases). Germline V gene data show CDR1 as SGHAT and CDR2 as FQNNGV. Trimming removed 6 bases at V and 4 bases at J, with 13 bases between. This CDR3 comprises 14 residues. CDR3 bases: TGTGCCAGCAGATCGGGACTTTCGTACAATGAGCAGTTCTTC. It codes for CASRSGLSYNEQFF. Variable domain in full (rest from reference TRBV11-2 and TRBJ2-1): EAGVAQSPRYKIIEKRQSVAFWCNPISGHATLYWYQQILGQGPKLLIQFQNNGVVDDSQLPKDRFSAERLKGVDSTLKIQPAKLEDSAVYLCASRSGLSYNEQFFGPGTRLTVL.

The rearrangement links TRBV10-3 to TRBJ2-1, with D unresolved. The CDR3 is made up of 13 amino acids. Per germline, CDR1 ENHRY and CDR2 SYGVKD. Trimming stripped 3 bases from V and 5 bases from J, with 8 bases between. CDR3 loop: CAISEYKNNEQFF. In nucleotides, the CDR3 is TGTGCCATCAGTGAATACAAGAACAATGAGCAGTTCTTC.

This clone occurred once. The chain combines TRBV11-3 with TRBJ1-6; D not resolved. This CDR3 contains 13 residues. Germline V gene sequence: CDR1 SGHNT, CDR2 YENEEA. V dropped 5 bases and J dropped 2 bases, with 4 bases sitting between them. CDR3 amino acids: CASSPTYNSPLHF. In DNA form, the CDR3 reads TGTGCCAGCAGCCCTACCTATAATTCACCCCTCCACTTT.

V gene TRBV5-6 combines with J gene TRBJ1-4, with D tentatively TRBD1 (6 bases). This CDR3 is 15 amino acids long. CDR1 is SGHDT and CDR2 is YYEEEE in the germline V gene. V lost 2 bases to trimming and J lost 12 bases, with 20 bases between them. The CDR3 DNA sequence: TGTGCCAGCAGCTTCGACAGGCCCTTGGGGAGAGAACTGTTTTTT. Amino acids: CASSFDRPLGRELFF.

The chain uses TRBV4-1 and TRBJ1-1; the D gene is possibly TRBD1 (5 bases). The CDR3 contains 16 residues. Germline assignment: CDR1 MGHRA and CDR2 YSYEKL. V gave up 4 bases and J gave up 11 bases, with 26 bases separating them. CDR3 loop: CASSPVSQEGRGDAFF. DNA of the CDR3: TGCGCCAGCAGCCCCGTGTCCCAGGAGGGGAGGGGTGATGCTTTCTTT.

The chain is built from TRBV5-5 and TRBJ1-2; 8 positions agree with TRBD1. This CDR3 is built from 15 residues. V was pared by 4 bases and J by 8 bases, with 13 bases of the junction left unmatched. Germline values: CDR1 SGHKS, CDR2 YYEKEE (reference sequence). This chain's CDR3 is CASSTLGQGATGYTF. As DNA, the CDR3 is TGTGCCAGCAGCACCTTGGGGCAGGGGGCCACCGGCTACACCTTC.

The chain carries TRBV18 and TRBJ2-2; D is possibly TRBD1 (6 bases). Germline V gene sequence: CDR1 KGHSH, CDR2 LQKENI. CDR3 length equals 15 residues. Between the trimmed V and J ends, which lost 5 bases and 3 bases, there was a span of 13 bases. The CDR3 region has the DNA TGTGCCAGCTCATCGACAGGTTTGGACACCGGGGAGCTGTTTTTT. This encodes CASSSTGLDTGELFF.

The chain is built from TRBV18 and TRBJ2-3; D is unresolved. Trimming removed 0 bases from V and 2 bases from J, with 6 bases in between. This CDR3 is 14 amino acids long. The germline gives CDR1 KGHSH, CDR2 LQKENI. The CDR3 coding sequence is TGTGCCAGCTCACCACCTACTAACACAGATACGCAGTATTTT. Translating it yields CASSPPTNTDTQYF.